This T cell receptor beta chain was sequenced in a study of blood T cell repertoires in COVID-19 (dated by TCRdb to about 2020). At the level of the whole study: The collaborator samples originated in the United States, Italy and Spain and spanned the acute and convalescent phases of COVID-19. The prospective study material was composed of cDNA or gDNA derived from T cells, B-cell-depleted T cells, or PBMCs. The dataset comprised deeply sampled blood TCRbeta repertoires from subjects exposed to, actively infected with, or recovered from COVID-19. The repertoires were released in a freely available public database meant as a resource for research on the immune response to SARS-CoV-2. Samples were obtained from the ongoing ImmuneRACE study (first 160 participants) and from over 1,000 subjects provided by 6 global collaborators. The sample metadata nearly always contained a de-identified subject ID, COVID-19 status, age in years and sex. Where available, HLA class I and class II types were taken from metadata supplied by the sample provider and were not determined by assay-based typing. Here is what the overall study found, with its caveats: Clinical and demographic metadata were provided uncurated, with the amount varying by source and participant.

TCRbeta CDR3 regions were amplified from genomic DNA by means of the immunoSEQ Assay, a bias-controlled multiplex PCR. In the authors' own workflow: The number of nucleated cells in each sample was estimated from the amplification of reference gene primers within the assay. To quantify the absolute abundance of each unique TCRbeta CDR3 rearrangement, sequence reads were collapsed and filtered. For each sample, productive Simpson clonality was calculated by taking the square root of Simpson's diversity index across productive rearrangements. TCRdb re-hosts the immuneACCESS table, in-frame sequences only. Its copies lack some clones; in the studies checked, an unresolved V gene accounts for under half of them, and the cause for the rest is not known. That table gives V, J and clone size, and the DNA gave D and trimming. For this sample there are 120,000 or so clones; 80% appear just once. Clones ranked in the top ten supply around 25% of the sample.

Collaborating institutions collected whole blood in K2EDTA tubes following their own protocols. Collaborator samples were shipped for TCRbeta analysis as frozen whole blood, isolated PBMCs, or DNA extracted from either sample type. Of note for this clone: What antigen it recognizes has not been identified. Base-call qualities are not available, and no considerably larger clone is one nucleotide away.

The germline V gene (reference sequence) gives CDR1 as LNHDA and CDR2 as SQIVND. V is pruned by 6 bases and J by 1 base, leaving 3 bases of the junction without a gene match. Measured from the cysteine to the phenylalanine, the CDR3 is 14 residues long. The CDR3 DNA has 42 bases and is translated from base 1. This sequence uses TRBV19 and TRBJ2-3, and 8 junction bases match TRBD2. Sequenced sample: peripheral blood. The TCR originated in a human donor in a cohort sampled during active COVID-19. The encoded CDR3 is CASRTTSGTDTQYF. DNA sequence: TGTGCCAGTAGGACGACTAGCGGCACAGATACGCAGTATTTT.